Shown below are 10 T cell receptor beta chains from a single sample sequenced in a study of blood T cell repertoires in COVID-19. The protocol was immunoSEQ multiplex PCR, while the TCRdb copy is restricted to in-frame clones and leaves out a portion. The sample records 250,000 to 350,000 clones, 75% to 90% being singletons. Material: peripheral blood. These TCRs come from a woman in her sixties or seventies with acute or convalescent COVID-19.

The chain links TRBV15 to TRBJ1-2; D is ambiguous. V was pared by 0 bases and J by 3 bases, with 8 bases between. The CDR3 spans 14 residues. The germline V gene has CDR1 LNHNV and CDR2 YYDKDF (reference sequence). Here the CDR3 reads CATSREQEYYGYTF. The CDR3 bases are TGTGCCACCAGCAGAGAGCAGGAATACTATGGCTACACCTTC.

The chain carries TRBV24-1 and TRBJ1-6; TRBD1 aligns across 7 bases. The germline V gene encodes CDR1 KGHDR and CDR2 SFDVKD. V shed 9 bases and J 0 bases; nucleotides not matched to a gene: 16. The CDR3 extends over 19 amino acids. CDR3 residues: CATPGPGGLTSSYNSPLHF. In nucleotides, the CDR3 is TGTGCCACCCCCGGTCCAGGGGGGCTTACGAGCTCCTATAATTCACCCCTCCACTTT.

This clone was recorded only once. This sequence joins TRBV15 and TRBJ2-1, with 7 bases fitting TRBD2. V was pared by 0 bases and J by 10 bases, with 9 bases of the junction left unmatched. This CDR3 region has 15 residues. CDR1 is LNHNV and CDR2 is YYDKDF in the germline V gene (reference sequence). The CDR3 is CATSRDPLTSDEQFF. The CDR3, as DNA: TGTGCCACCAGCAGAGATCCACTCACTAGCGACGAGCAGTTCTTC.

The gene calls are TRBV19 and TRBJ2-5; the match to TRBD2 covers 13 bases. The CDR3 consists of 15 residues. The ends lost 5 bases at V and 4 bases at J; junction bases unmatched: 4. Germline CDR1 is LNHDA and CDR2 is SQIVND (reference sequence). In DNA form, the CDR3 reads TGTGCCAGTAGTCCCCGGACTAGCGGGAGAGAGACCCAGTACTTC. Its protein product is CASSPRTSGRETQYF.

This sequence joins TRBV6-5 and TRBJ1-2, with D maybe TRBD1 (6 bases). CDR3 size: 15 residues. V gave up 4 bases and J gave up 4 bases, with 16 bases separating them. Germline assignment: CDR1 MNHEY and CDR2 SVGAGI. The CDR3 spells CASSSRPGHPYGYTF. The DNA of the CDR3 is TGTGCCAGCAGTTCTCGCCCGGGACACCCCTATGGCTACACCTTC.

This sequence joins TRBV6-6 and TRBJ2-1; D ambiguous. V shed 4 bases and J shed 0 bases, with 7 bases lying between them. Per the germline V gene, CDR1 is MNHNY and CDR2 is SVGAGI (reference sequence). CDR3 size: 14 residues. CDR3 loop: CASSSSGSYNEQFF. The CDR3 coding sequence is TGTGCCAGCAGTTCGTCGGGCTCCTACAATGAGCAGTTCTTC.

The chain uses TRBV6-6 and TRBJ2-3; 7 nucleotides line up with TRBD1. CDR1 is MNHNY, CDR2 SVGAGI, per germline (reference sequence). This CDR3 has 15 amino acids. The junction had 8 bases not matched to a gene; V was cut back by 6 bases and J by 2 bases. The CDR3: CASSHTGAVTDTQYF. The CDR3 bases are TGTGCCAGCAGCCATACAGGGGCGGTCACAGATACGCAGTATTTT.

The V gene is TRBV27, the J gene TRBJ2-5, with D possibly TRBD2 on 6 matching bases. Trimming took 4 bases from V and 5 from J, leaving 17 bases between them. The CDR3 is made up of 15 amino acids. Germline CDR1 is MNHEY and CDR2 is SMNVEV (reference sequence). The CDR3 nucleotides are TGTGCCAGCAGTTCCACCCGGAGGGCCGTGGAGACCCAGTACTTC. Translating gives CASSSTRRAVETQYF.

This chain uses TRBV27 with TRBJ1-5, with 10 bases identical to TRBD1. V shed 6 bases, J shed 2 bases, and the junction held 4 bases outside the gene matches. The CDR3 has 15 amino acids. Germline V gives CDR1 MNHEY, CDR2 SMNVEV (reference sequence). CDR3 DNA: TGTGCCAGCAGCTCCGGGACAGGGGGCAATCAGCCCCAGCATTTT. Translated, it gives CASSSGTGGNQPQHF.

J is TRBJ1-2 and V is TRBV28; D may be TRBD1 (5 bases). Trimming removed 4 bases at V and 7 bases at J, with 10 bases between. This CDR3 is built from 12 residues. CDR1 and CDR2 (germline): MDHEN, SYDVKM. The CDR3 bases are TGTGCCAGCAGTTACCTTAGGGGTGGCTACACCTTC. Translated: CASSYLRGGYTF.